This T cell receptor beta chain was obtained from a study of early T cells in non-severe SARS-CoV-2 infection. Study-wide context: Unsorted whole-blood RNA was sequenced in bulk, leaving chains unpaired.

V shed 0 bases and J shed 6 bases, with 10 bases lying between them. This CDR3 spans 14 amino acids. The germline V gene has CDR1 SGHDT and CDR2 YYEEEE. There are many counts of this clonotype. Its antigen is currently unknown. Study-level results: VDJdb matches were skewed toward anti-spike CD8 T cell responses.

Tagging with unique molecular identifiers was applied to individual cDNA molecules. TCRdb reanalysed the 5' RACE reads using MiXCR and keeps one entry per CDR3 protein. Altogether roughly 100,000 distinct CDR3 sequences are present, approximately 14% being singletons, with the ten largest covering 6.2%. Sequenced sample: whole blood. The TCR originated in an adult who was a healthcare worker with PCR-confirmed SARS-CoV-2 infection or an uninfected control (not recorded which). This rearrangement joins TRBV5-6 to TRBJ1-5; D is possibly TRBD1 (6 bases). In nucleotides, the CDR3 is TGTGCCAGCAGCTTGGCGGGGGGCGGTCAGCCCCAGCATTTT. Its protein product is CASSLAGGGQPQHF. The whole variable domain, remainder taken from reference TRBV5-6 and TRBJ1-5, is DAGVTQSPTHLIKTRGQQVTLRCSPKSGHDTVSWYQQALGQGPQFIFQYYEEEERQRGNFPDRFSGHQFPNYSSELNVNALLLGDSALYLCASSLAGGGQPQHFGDGTRLSIL.